Below are 3 T cell receptor beta chains sequenced from a single sample in a study of chemoradiotherapy in HPV16-positive cancers. TCRdb's table, derived via immunoSEQ multiplex PCR, lists solely in-frame clones and lacks some. Among fewer than 30,000 clones listed, roughly 95% were seen once. This sample was obtained from a patient who underwent chemoradiotherapy. The receptors here all came from a human donor with HPV-associated anogenital cancer.

The chain uses TRBV6-1 and TRBJ1-2; D gene unclear. The CDR3 is made up of 13 amino acids. Trimming took 1 base from V and 6 from J, leaving 9 bases between them. In germline, CDR1 is MNHNS, CDR2 SASEGT. The CDR3 region has the DNA TGTGCCAGCAGTGAAGGGGTGGGGAATGGCTACACCTTC. This translates into CASSEGVGNGYTF.

The chain combines TRBV19 with TRBJ2-2, with 9 bases lining up with TRBD1. The CDR3 sequence is 17 residues long. Per germline, CDR1 LNHDA and CDR2 SQIVND (reference sequence). Germline trimming cut 0 bases from V and 9 bases from J; bases unmatched to any gene: 11. The CDR3 loop is CASSIDPGQGHHRELFF. CDR3 nucleotides: TGTGCCAGTAGTATAGATCCGGGACAGGGACACCACCGGGAGCTGTTTTTT.

J is TRBJ1-2 and V is TRBV30, with D unclear. V lost 2 bases to trimming and J lost 2 bases, with 6 bases between them. Looked up from germline, CDR1 is GTSNPN and CDR2 is SVGIG (reference sequence). The CDR3 is made up of 12 amino acids. CDR3 amino acids: CAWSHGNYGYTF. As DNA, the CDR3 is TGTGCCTGGAGTCACGGGAACTATGGCTACACCTTC.